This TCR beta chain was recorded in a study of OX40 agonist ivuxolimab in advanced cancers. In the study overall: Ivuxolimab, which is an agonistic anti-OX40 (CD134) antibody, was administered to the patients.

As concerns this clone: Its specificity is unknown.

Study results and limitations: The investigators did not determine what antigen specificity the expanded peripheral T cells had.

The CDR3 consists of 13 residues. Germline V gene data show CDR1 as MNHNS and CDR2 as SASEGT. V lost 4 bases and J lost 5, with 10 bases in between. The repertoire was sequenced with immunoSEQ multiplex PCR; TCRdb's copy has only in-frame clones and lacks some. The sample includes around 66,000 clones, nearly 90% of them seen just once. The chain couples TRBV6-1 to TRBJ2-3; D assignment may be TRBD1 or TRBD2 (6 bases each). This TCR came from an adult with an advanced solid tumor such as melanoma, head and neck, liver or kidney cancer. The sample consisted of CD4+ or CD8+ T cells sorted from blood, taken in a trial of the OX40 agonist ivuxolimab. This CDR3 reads CASSGGAGDTQYF. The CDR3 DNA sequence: TGTGCCAGCAGTGGGGGGGCCGGAGATACGCAGTATTTT.